The following is a T cell receptor (beta chain) sequence with its context. Antigen specificity is unknown. Libraries were prepared by immunoSEQ multiplex PCR; TCRdb keeps only in-frame clonotypes and omits some of them. The data contain roughly 120,000 clones, about 88% of them singletons. This sample was taken from a study of T cell responses to AZD1222 COVID-19 vaccine. The wider study: Pooled together were second doses at about 4 or about 12 weeks. Broader study findings: At study baseline, merely a handful of AZD1222 recipients were seropositive. Only after the peak T cell response were repertoires sampled.

V shed 0 bases, J shed 5 bases, and the junction held 9 bases outside the gene matches. The CDR3 has 16 residues. Germline CDR1 SNHLY, CDR2 FYNNEI. The chain couples TRBV2 to TRBJ2-7; 8 nucleotides line up with TRBD1. The source is an adult in good health. Here the sequenced sample was peripheral blood, taken on day 0 of AZD1222 vaccination. In DNA form, the CDR3 reads TGTGCCAGCAGTGAAGCCCGCAGAGGACAGGGTGACGAGCAGTACTTC. This gives the protein CASSEARRGQGDEQYF.